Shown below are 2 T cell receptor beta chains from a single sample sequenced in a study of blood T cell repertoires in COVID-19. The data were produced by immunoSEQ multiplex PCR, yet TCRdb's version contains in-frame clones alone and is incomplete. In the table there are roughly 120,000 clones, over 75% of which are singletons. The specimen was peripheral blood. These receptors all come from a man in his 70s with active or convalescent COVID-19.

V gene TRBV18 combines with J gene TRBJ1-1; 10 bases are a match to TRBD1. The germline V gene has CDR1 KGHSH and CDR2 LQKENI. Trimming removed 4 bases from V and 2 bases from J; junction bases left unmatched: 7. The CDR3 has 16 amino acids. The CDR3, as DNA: TGTGCCAGCTCACGCTCCGGGACAGGGGCAAACACTGAAGCTTTCTTT. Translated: CASSRSGTGANTEAFF.

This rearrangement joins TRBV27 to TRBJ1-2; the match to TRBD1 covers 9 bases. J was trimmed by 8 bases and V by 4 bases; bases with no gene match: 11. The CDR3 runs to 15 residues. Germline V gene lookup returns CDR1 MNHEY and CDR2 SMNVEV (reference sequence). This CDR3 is CASSSRQGGINGYTF. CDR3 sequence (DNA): TGTGCCAGCAGTTCGCGACAGGGGGGGATTAACGGCTACACCTTC.